A selection of T cell receptor beta chains follows, all from one sample in a study of blood T cell repertoires in COVID-19. Generated by immunoSEQ multiplex PCR, the TCRdb table keeps only in-frame clones and is missing some. Among fewer than 300,000 clones listed, approximately 81% were seen once. The source material was peripheral blood. The receptors derive from a woman younger than 30 with acute or convalescent COVID-19. Each CDR3 is given with its conserved first and last residue. The D gene is left open where the match is weak. The size entry is marked missing in some rows and otherwise reads once, few, many or a size class.

>TRBV29-1|TRBD1|NA|TRBJ2-3
TGCAGCGTTGAATATGAAGGACAGGAGCTCACAGATACGCAGTATTTT
CSVEYEGQELTDTQYF
>TRBV7-8|NA|NA|TRBJ1-5
TGTGCCAGCAGCTTAACCGACACGGATCAGCCCCAGCATTTT
CASSLTDTDQPQHF
>TRBV11-2|TRBD2|NA|TRBJ2-1
TGTGCCAGCAGCTTAGCTAGCGGGAGGAACAATGAGCAGTTCTTC
CASSLASGRNNEQFF
>TRBV7-9|TRBD1|NA|TRBJ1-2
TGTGCCAGCAGCTTGGTACAGGGGTCTAACTATGGCTACACCTTC
CASSLVQGSNYGYTF
>TRBV7-2|NA|NA|TRBJ1-2
TGTGCCAGCAGCTTAGGCCCCGGAGGTAACTATGGCTACACCTTC
CASSLGPGGNYGYTF
>TRBV24-1|NA|few|TRBJ2-2
TGTGCCACCAGTGACTCCGACAGTTTGAACACCGGGGAGCTGTTTTTT
CATSDSDSLNTGELFF
>TRBV2|TRBD1|NA|TRBJ2-1
TGTGCCAGCAGGAAGACAGGGACCAATGAGCAGTTCTTC
CASRKTGTNEQFF
>TRBV10-3|TRBD2|NA|TRBJ2-1
TGTGCCATCGCAGCTAGGGGGGAGAGGGCAAGCGGGAGGTCCTACAATGAGCAGTTCTTC
CAIAARGERASGRSYNEQFF
>TRBV3-1/TRBV3-2|TRBD2|NA|TRBJ2-3
TGTGCCAGCAGCCAAGATCTGACTAGCGGGATAACAGATACGCAGTATTTT
CASSQDLTSGITDTQYF
>TRBV6-4|TRBD1|NA|TRBJ2-1
TGTGCCAGCAGTGACGGAGACAGGGGCTCCAATGAGCAGTTCTTC
CASSDGDRGSNEQFF
>TRBV5-5|TRBD2|NA|TRBJ2-1
TGTGCCAGCAGCTTGGGCGGGGGGACCGATGAGCAGTTCTTC
CASSLGGGTDEQFF
>TRBV5-1|TRBD1|few|TRBJ1-3
TGCGCCTGCACAGGGGAAGTAAACACCATATATTTT
CACTGEVNTIYF
>TRBV7-9|TRBD2|NA|TRBJ2-5
TGTGCCAGCAGCCCCGGAGCGGGAGGACAAGAGACCCAGTACTTC
CASSPGAGGQETQYF
>TRBV24-1|NA|NA|TRBJ2-7
TGTGCCACCAGTTCTAGTTATACGAACGAGCAGTACTTC
CATSSSYTNEQYF
>TRBV3-1/TRBV3-2|TRBD1|NA|TRBJ1-2
TGTGCCAGCAGCCACGACAGGGCGGCTGGCTACACCTTC
CASSHDRAAGYTF
>TRBV28|TRBD2|NA|TRBJ2-7
TGTGCCAGCAGTTCCGGACTAGCGGACTACGAGCAGTACTTC
CASSSGLADYEQYF
>TRBV4-3|NA|NA|TRBJ2-1
TGCGCCAGCAGCCAAGGCCTATTAGCGGCGTACAATGAGCAGTTCTTC
CASSQGLLAAYNEQFF
>TRBV5-6|TRBD2|many|TRBJ2-1
TGTGCCAGCAGCCGGACTAGCGGACCTTACAATGAGCAGTTCTTC
CASSRTSGPYNEQFF
>TRBV5-4|TRBD2|once|TRBJ2-3
TGTGCCAGCAGCATACCCGGGACTAGCGGGAGGGATACGCAGTATTTT
CASSIPGTSGRDTQYF
>TRBV5-6|TRBD1|NA|TRBJ1-6
TGTGCCAGCAGCAACGGACAGGGTTGGAATTCACCCCTCCACTTT
CASSNGQGWNSPLHF
>TRBV24-1|NA|NA|TRBJ1-2
TGTGCCACCAGTGAAACCAGGGATCGTGGCTACACCTTC
CATSETRDRGYTF
>TRBV6-4|TRBD2|NA|TRBJ2-3
TGTGCCAGCAGCTCCTCGGCGGGGGGCACAGATACGCAGTATTTT
CASSSSAGGTDTQYF
>TRBV4-3|NA|NA|TRBJ2-4
TGCGCCAGCAGCCAAGTCCAGGGAAGGTCCAAAAACATTCAGTACTTC
CASSQVQGRSKNIQYF
>TRBV10-2|TRBD2|NA|TRBJ2-7
TGCGCCAGCAGTAGCGGGAGCTCCTACGAGCAGTACTTC
CASSSGSSYEQYF
>TRBV6-1|NA|few|TRBJ1-5
TGTGCCAGCAGTGGTTGGGGCGAGCTAGGATCTAGCAATCAGCCCCAGCATTTT
CASSGWGELGSSNQPQHF
>TRBV5-1|NA|NA|TRBJ1-1
TGCGCCAGCAGCTTGGCCCTTAGATCGAGAGCTTTCTTT
CASSLALRSRAFF
>TRBV9|NA|NA|TRBJ1-3
TGTGCCAGCAGCCCTCCCGGGGGGACACAAGCCCCAACTGGAAACACCATATATTTT
CASSPPGGTQAPTGNTIYF
>TRBV29-1|NA|NA|TRBJ2-1
TGCAGCGCTATGGGGACTCCCCCCGGCAATGAGCAGTTCTTC
CSAMGTPPGNEQFF
>TRBV5-1|TRBD2|NA|TRBJ2-7
TGCGCCAGCAGCTTCGGGACTAGCGGGAACTACGAGCAGTACTTC
CASSFGTSGNYEQYF
>TRBV2|NA|NA|TRBJ2-2
TGTGCCAGCAGGCCGGGTTCTACCGGGGAGCTGTTTTTT
CASRPGSTGELFF